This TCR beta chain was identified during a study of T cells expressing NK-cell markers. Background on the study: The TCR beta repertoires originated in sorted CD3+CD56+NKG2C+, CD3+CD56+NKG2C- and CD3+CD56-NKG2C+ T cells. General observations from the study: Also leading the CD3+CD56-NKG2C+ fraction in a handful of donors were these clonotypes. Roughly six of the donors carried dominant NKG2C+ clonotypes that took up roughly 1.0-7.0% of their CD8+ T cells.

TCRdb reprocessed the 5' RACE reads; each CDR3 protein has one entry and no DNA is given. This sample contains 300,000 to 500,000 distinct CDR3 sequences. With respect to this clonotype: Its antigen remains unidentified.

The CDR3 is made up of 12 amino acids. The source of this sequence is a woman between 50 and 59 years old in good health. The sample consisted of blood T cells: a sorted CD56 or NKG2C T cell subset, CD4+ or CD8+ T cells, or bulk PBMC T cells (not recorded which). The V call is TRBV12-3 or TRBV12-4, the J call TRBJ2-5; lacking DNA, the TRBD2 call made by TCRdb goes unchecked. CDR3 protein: CASTEVEETQYF.